The entry that follows covers one T cell receptor beta chain sequence. No cognate antigen has been identified for it. The sample holds no much larger clone one base away, and base qualities are not on file. In total, around 600 healthy bone marrow donors made up the cohort. At the time of sampling, all cohort members were nominally healthy, though unrecorded immune exposures were likely present. The donor was CMV seropositive and was included in the group of almost 300 seropositive cohort members. A peripheral blood sample was provided by each donor, and peripheral blood mononuclear cells were used for TCR beta sequencing. The Qiagen DNeasy Blood Extraction Kit was used to extract genomic DNA from the blood cell samples. Library construction relied on the immunoSEQ multiplex PCR assay. For the multiplex PCR, a mixture combining 60 forward primers for TCR Vbeta segments and 13 reverse primers for TCR Jbeta segments was used. Amplification of the CDR3 region of rearranged TCR beta genes was performed with a multiplex PCR assay on genomic DNA. Amplified TCR beta libraries were sequenced as 87-base-pair reads on the Illumina HiSeq System. The paper's data handling went like this. A later analysis tallied tens of millions of unique TCR beta chains across the 550 to 850 repertoires, and approximately 9.9 million of those chains were shared by two or more donors. To remove PCR and sequencing errors, raw reads were error-corrected and collapsed into unique sequences using a nearest-neighbor algorithm that merged closely related sequences. CDR3 sequences were aligned to IMGT reference sequences to assign V, D and J gene segments. For a sequence to be retained, a match of at least six nucleotides was required to both a V gene segment and a J gene segment. A rearrangement counted as productive if the CDR3 had no stop codons and remained in frame with V and J, and every other rearrangement counted as non-productive. Following IMGT convention, CDR3 was defined as the stretch from the second conserved V-encoded cysteine to the conserved J-encoded phenylalanine. Sequences without an unambiguous match to a single V gene segment were excluded from the earlier analysis of a few hundred of the donors. An earlier analysis of about 600 of the donors called V segments functional above 56.7% productive rearrangements and segregating when the between-donor standard deviation exceeded 5%. To diagnose cytomegalovirus status from the catalog of TCR beta chain sequences, a statistical classification framework was built. In a later analysis, V and J genes were assigned by comparing TCR nucleotide sequences against IMGT/GENE-DB human TR gene sequences. The TCRdist pipeline was used in a later analysis to assign CDR3 sequences and most-parsimonious VDJ recombination scenarios. In a later analysis, each TCR beta chain was defined by its CDR3 amino acid sequence together with its V-gene family, and reads lacking a unique V-gene family were excluded. To address suspected cross-contamination and a sequencing artifact, a later analysis removed around 600 highly shared, low-generation-probability nucleotide sequences. A later analysis calculated a clonal expansion index for each public chain from normalized within-repertoire ranks of inferred template counts. Generation probabilities in a later analysis came from a VDJ recombination model fitted to out-of-frame rearrangements, and those results were checked against IGoR. In a later analysis, hypergeometric tests were used to score TCR-TCR, TCR-HLA and TCR-CMV co-occurrence, with a repertoire-size bias correction applied to TCR pairs. To estimate false discovery rates, a later analysis permuted the HLA or CMV assignments 20 times. In a later analysis, co-occurring TCRs were grouped using DBSCAN, with TCRdist sequence similarity added in when clustering inside HLA-allele-positive subsets. Repertoires with fewer than 30,000 or more than 120,000 public chains, plus five repertoires with anomalous nucleotide sharing, were excluded from co-occurrence clustering. In its TCRdb copy, this immuneACCESS table keeps in-frame sequences only and misses some clones. Where compared with another copy, unresolved V genes explain less than half of these, and the others have no known cause. V and J calls and clone size are those listed in that table; D and trimming were worked out from the DNA. The sample data list 150,000 or so clones, and just under 80% of these were observed just once. Of the sample, around a tenth falls within the top ten clones.

The germline V gene yields SGHRS for CDR1 and YFSETQ for CDR2. Taken from cysteine to phenylalanine, the CDR3 has 15 residues. The entry retains the CDR3 DNA only, 45 bases that are in frame from base 1. V loses 1 base of germline sequence and J loses 0 bases, and the interval between the two ends is 10 bases. The record originates from a study of cytomegalovirus exposure and HLA in healthy donors (dated by TCRdb to about 2017). Notes on the research overall: In an earlier analysis of under 750 of the donors, around 300 Gb of sequence data and roughly 100 million unique TCR beta sequences from about 190 million T cells were reported. An earlier analysis of 587 of the donors used high-throughput TCR beta sequencing to judge whether each TCR beta V gene segment behaved as functional or pseudogenic. Donor age, sex, ethnicity and CMV serostatus were compiled alongside the repertoire data. Among several hundred genotyped donors of the cohort, an average of roughly 230,000 unique TCR beta nucleotide sequences was sequenced per donor, of which approximately 19% were non-productive. Rather than drawing on any new phenotypic data, the later analysis identified candidate immune exposures from TCR beta sequences and the way those sequences occurred across donors. Every discovery cohort repertoire had been produced on one sequencing platform. Besides the first cohort of some 670 subjects, a separate validation cohort made up of over 100 different subjects was used. Roughly five DR-DQ haplotypes were treated as single units for association and clustering because of strong linkage in the cohort. The study aimed to test whether cataloging public T cell receptors could reveal signatures of past pathogen exposure. Using immunosequencing, the study profiled T cell repertoires from 550 to 750 subjects and related those repertoires to cytomegalovirus serostatus. Class I and class II HLA loci were covered by the typing at four-digit resolution. The number of typed donors differed by locus: 629-630 for A, B, C, DRB1 and DQB1; 522 for DQA1; approximately 610 for DPA1; and 450 to 480 for DPB1. To predict cytomegalovirus infection status, the study brought together high-throughput TCR immunosequencing, statistical association of individual TCRs with disease status, and machine learning. The genetic ancestry cluster associated with self-reported Caucasian donors included around 76% of the 398 genotyped donors. An early release covering about 600 HLA-typed donors comprised roughly 300 gigabases of sequencing data and roughly 85 million unique TCR sequences. A later genetic analysis used genome-wide SNP genotypes for about three fifths of the 666 donors, treating that subset as a discovery cohort. A later analysis re-analyzed previously published TCR beta repertoires from 666 donors and added high-resolution HLA genotyping to study TCR occurrence patterns.

Summary of the overall study and its limitations: In an earlier analysis of approximately 590 of the donors, most TCR beta V segments were observed in productive rearrangements about 90% or about 30% of the time, broadly matching IMGT annotations. A later analysis associated 16,951 TCR beta sequences with specific HLA alleles at a false discovery rate of 0.05. An association between a missense DCLRE1C variant and V-gene and J-gene trimming of TCR beta chains was found in a later genetic analysis and replicated in an independent cohort. In vitro tests confirmed that three of the cytomegalovirus-associated TCR beta chains recognize cytomegalovirus antigens. Compared with equally common non-associated chains, HLA-associated TCR beta chains in a later analysis were more clonally expanded and had lower generation probabilities. Some IMGT-functional V segments, including TRBV6-2 and TRBV6-3, could not be told apart with the 87-base-pair reads, so those segments were excluded. Immune exposure information for the cohort was limited to CMV serostatus. Most TCR sequences were seen in very few donors, while some public TCRs were found in many individuals. A later analysis reported that several top co-occurrence clusters appeared linked to parvovirus B19, influenza, CMV and Epstein-Barr virus. The earlier analysis of approximately 590 of the donors excluded some 15 rarely observed V segments, including chromosome 9 orphons, because counts were too low. A further reported finding was that TCR beta sequences accurately predicted the HLA-A and HLA-B alleles for most subjects in the first cohort. In both the original and validation cohorts, the classifier was reported to diagnose cytomegalovirus status with high specificity and sensitivity. Correlated functional status among segregating V segments might reflect linkage disequilibrium, but an unknown experimental factor could not be ruled out. The authors suggested that the approach could potentially be generalized to other disease states and immunological phenotypes. When HLA alleles, especially DR and DQ, strongly co-occurred, TCR associations were difficult to assign to individual alleles. A group of highly shared sequence variants was considered likely to be a technical artifact of the sequencing pipeline. The study listed 150 to 200 TCR beta chains as associated with cytomegalovirus. In a later analysis, the rate of TCR association differed among HLA loci, with DRB1 alleles having the most associated TCRs and HLA-C alleles having the fewest. In this cohort, only TCR beta chains were sequenced, and detectable features were limited by the absence of alpha or paired-chain data. According to a later genetic analysis, donors in an Asian-associated ancestry cluster had fewer N-insertions in productive TCRs than the approximately 690-donor mean. Because HLA typing was unavailable for some donors at each locus, only the typed subset was used in association tests. Sequencing depth was assumed to be roughly uniform across donors in the presence/absence analyses, though that assumption may not hold. In a later analysis, most CMV-associated TCR beta chains were found to appear HLA-restricted, with HLA associations seemingly driven largely by CMV exposure.

The sequence joins TRBV5-1 to TRBJ1-1; the D gene identity is not certain. Source material: PBMCs. This receptor was identified in a young man in good health and CMV-seropositive. Here is the DNA: TGCGCCAGCAGCTTGTCTGAGGGCCTGAACACTGAAGCTTTCTTT. Translated, it reads CASSLSEGLNTEAFF.